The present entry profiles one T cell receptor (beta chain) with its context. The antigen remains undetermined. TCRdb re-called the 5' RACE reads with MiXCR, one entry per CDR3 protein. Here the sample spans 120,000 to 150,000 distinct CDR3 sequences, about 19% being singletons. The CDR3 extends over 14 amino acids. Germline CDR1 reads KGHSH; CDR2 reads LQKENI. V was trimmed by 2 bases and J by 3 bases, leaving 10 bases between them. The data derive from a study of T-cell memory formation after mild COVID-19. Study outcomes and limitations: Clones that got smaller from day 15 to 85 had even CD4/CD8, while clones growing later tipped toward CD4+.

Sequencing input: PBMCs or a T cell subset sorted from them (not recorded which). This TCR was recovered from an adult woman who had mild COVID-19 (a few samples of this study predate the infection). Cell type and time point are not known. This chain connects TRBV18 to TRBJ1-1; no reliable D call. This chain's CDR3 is CASSPRAEYTEAFF. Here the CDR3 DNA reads TGTGCCAGCTCACCAAGGGCAGAGTACACTGAAGCTTTCTTT.